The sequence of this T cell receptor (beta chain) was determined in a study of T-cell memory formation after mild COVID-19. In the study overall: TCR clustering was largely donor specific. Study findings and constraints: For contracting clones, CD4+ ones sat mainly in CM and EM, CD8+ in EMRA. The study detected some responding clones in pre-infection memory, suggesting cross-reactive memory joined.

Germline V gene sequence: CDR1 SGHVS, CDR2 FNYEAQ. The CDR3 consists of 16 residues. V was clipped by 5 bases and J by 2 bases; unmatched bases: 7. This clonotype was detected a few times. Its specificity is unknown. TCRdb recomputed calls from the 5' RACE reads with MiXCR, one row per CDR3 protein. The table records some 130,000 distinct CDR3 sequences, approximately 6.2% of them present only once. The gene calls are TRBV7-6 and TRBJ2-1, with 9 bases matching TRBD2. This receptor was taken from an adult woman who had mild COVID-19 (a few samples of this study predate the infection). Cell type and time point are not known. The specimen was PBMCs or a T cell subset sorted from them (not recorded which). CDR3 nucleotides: TGTGCCAGCAGCGTTCGTGCTAGCGGGGCCTACAATGAGCAGTTCTTC. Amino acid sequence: CASSVRASGAYNEQFF. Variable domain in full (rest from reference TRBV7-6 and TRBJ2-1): GAGVSQSPRYKVTKRGQDVALRCDPISGHVSLYWYRQALGQGPEFLTYFNYEAQQDKSGLPNDRFSAERPEGSISTLTIQRTEQRDSAMYRCASSVRASGAYNEQFFGPGTRLTVL.